Listed here are 3 T cell receptor beta chains from one sample, sequenced in a study of blood T cell repertoires in COVID-19. Profiled with immunoSEQ multiplex PCR; TCRdb holds only in-frame clones, not every one. Here the sample spans 40,000 to 55,000 clones, about 85% being singletons. Material for sequencing was peripheral blood. The receptors originated from a woman of 80 years or more with acute or convalescent COVID-19.

The chain joins TRBV18 to TRBJ1-4; the D gene is possibly TRBD1 (5 bases). The CDR3 has 16 residues. CDR1 is KGHSH, CDR2 LQKENI, per germline. With 4 bases removed from V and 10 bases from J, the gap between germline ends came to 22 bases. Here the CDR3 DNA reads TGTGCCAGCTCACGACAAATTGAGGGGCCCGGGGGAAAACTGTTTTTT. Translating gives CASSRQIEGPGGKLFF.

This clone was observed a handful of times. The chain is built from TRBV19 and TRBJ2-7; 7 bases are shared with TRBD2. CDR1 is LNHDA and CDR2 is SQIVND in the germline V gene (reference sequence). CDR3 size: 14 residues. V was pared by 3 bases and J by 7 bases, with 9 bases of the junction left unmatched. The chain's CDR3 is CASSIGGTTKEQYF. The DNA for the CDR3 is TGTGCCAGTAGTATCGGGGGGACGACCAAAGAGCAGTACTTC.

The J gene is TRBJ1-1, the V gene TRBV5-1, with a tentative D call TRBD1 (6 bases). Germline lookup yields CDR1 SGHRS and CDR2 YFSETQ. The CDR3 is 16 amino acids. V shed 4 bases and J shed 1 base, with 17 bases lying between them. The CDR3 DNA reads as TGCGCCAGCAGCCGGATGGGGCAACAGGGGAACACTGAAGCTTTCTTT. Translated, it gives CASSRMGQQGNTEAFF.